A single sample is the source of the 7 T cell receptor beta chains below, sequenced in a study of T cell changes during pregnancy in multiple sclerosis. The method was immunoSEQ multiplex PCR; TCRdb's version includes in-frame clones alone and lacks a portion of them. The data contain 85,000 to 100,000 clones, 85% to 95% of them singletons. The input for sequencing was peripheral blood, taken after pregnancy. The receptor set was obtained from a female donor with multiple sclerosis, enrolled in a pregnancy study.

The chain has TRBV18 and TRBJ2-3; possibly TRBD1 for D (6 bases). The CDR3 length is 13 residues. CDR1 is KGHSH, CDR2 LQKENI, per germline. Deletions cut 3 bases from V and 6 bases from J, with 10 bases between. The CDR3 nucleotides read TGTGCCAGCTCACCTCAAGACAGGGATACGCAGTATTTT. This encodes CASSPQDRDTQYF.

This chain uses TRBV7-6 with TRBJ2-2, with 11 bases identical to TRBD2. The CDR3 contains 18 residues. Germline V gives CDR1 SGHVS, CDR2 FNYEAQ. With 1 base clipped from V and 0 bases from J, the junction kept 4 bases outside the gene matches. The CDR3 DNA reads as TGTGCCAGCAGCTTAGGCCTAGCGGGGGGTCCGAACACCGGGGAGCTGTTTTTT. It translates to CASSLGLAGGPNTGELFF. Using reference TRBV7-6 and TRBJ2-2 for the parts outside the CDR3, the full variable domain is GAGVSQSPRYKVTKRGQDVALRCDPISGHVSLYWYRQALGQGPEFLTYFNYEAQQDKSGLPNDRFSAERPEGSISTLTIQRTEQRDSAMYRCASSLGLAGGPNTGELFFGEGSRLTVL.

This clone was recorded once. CDR3 DNA: TGTGCCAGCAGCTCAAGCGGGACTAGCGGAAACTACAATGAGCAGTTCTTC. Translated: CASSSSGTSGNYNEQFF. The chain couples TRBV11-3 to TRBJ2-1, with 11 bases matching TRBD2. CDR1 and CDR2 (germline): SGHNT, YENEEA. This CDR3 is built from 17 residues. J lost 3 bases, V lost 4 bases, and 8 bases had no gene match.

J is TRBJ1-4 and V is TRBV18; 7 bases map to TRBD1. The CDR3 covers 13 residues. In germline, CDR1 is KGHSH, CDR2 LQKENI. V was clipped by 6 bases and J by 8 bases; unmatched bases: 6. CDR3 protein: CASSRGQNEKLFF. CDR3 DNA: TGTGCCAGCTCGCGGGGACAGAACGAAAAACTGTTTTTT.

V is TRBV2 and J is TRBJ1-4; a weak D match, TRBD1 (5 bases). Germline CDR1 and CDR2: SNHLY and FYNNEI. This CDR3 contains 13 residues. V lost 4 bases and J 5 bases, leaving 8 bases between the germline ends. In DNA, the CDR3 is TGTGCCAGCAGTGGTGCAGGGAATGAAAAACTGTTTTTT. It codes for CASSGAGNEKLFF.

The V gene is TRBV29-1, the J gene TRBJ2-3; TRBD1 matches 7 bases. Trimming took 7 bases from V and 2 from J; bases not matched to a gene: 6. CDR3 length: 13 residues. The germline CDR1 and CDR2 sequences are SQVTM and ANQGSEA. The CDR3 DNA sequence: TGCAGCGGTAACAGGGGATCCACAGATACGCAGTATTTT. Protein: CSGNRGSTDTQYF.

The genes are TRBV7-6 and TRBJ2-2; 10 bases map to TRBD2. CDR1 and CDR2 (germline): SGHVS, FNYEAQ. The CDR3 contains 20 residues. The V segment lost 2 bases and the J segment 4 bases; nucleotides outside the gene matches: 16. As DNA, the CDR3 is TGTGCCAGCAGCTTACCACGAGGGACTAGCGCATCGCGGGGCACCGGGGAGCTGTTTTTT. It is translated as CASSLPRGTSASRGTGELFF.